One and the same sample provided the 3 T cell receptor beta chains below, sequenced in a study of OX40 agonist ivuxolimab in advanced cancers. Only in-frame clones appear in the TCRdb table, and some are missing; sequencing was by immunoSEQ multiplex PCR. The table has about 94,000 clones, 94% seen once; the top ten hold more than 0.15%. Sample: CD4+ or CD8+ T cells sorted from blood, taken in a trial of the OX40 agonist ivuxolimab. These receptors were collected from an adult with an advanced solid tumor such as melanoma, head and neck, liver or kidney cancer.

The chain employs TRBV7-9 and TRBJ1-1, with a tentative D call TRBD1 (6 bases). From germline, CDR1 is SEHNR and CDR2 FQNEAQ (reference sequence). V was cut by 4 bases and J by 9 bases, with 27 bases left in between. The CDR3 is 17 residues long. CDR3 amino acids: CASSSLGQGGGANKAFF. DNA for the CDR3: TGTGCCAGCAGCTCCCTCGGACAAGGAGGGGGAGCCAATAAAGCTTTCTTT.

The V call is TRBV5-1, the J call TRBJ2-1, with D possibly TRBD1 on 5 matching bases. CDR3 length equals 11 residues. Germline V gene sequence: CDR1 SGHRS, CDR2 YFSETQ. V dropped 6 bases and J dropped 8 bases, with 9 bases sitting between them. CDR3 nucleotide sequence: TGCGCCAGCAAAGGGGCTTATGAGCAGTTCTTC. Amino acid sequence: CASKGAYEQFF.

V usage is TRBV7-2 and J usage is TRBJ2-3; D is unresolved. The CDR3 is made up of 13 amino acids. V was clipped by 2 bases and J by 4 bases, with 7 bases between them. Germline values: CDR1 SGHTA, CDR2 FQGNSA. The CDR3 sequence is CASSLLGPDTQYF. DNA for the CDR3: TGTGCCAGCAGCTTATTAGGACCAGATACGCAGTATTTT.